The rows below give T cell receptor beta chains drawn from one sample of a study of T-cell memory formation after mild COVID-19. TCRdb independently ran MiXCR on the 5' RACE reads; one entry per CDR3 protein. The sample has around 100,000 distinct CDR3 sequences, 22% seen once. Sequencing input: PBMCs or a T cell subset sorted from them (not recorded which). Receptors originate from a man younger than 35 who had mild COVID-19 (a few samples of this study predate the infection). Cell type and time point are not known. Both conserved end residues are part of each CDR3. The order of the fields is clone size, CDR3 length, V gene, J gene, D gene, CDR3 protein, CDR3 DNA. D genes are given only for firm matches. Where a row states a size, it is once, few, many or the class of an expanded clone; other rows omit it.

>-|13|TRBV20-1|TRBJ1-1|-
CSARGTMNTEAFF
TGCAGTGCTAGAGGGACAATGAACACTGAAGCTTTCTTT
>few|17|TRBV28|TRBJ2-3|TRBD2
CASSSGTSGGLTDTQYF
TGTGCCAGCAGTAGCGGGACTAGCGGGGGCCTCACAGATACGCAGTATTTT
>-|14|TRBV12-3/TRBV12-4|TRBJ1-2|-
CASSLALGYGGYTF
TGTGCCAGCAGTTTAGCTCTGGGGTACGGGGGCTACACCTTC
>few|15|TRBV6-6|TRBJ2-3|TRBD2
CASTQFSGGTDTQYF
TGTGCCAGCACGCAGTTTAGCGGGGGCACAGATACGCAGTATTTT
>-|17|TRBV7-9|TRBJ2-5|TRBD1
CASSSGVRQGYQETQYF
TGTGCCAGCAGCTCCGGCGTAAGACAGGGGTACCAAGAGACCCAGTACTTC
>few|17|TRBV6-2/TRBV6-3|TRBJ2-6|TRBD1
CASSYETGVSGANVLTF
TGTGCCAGCAGTTACGAGACAGGGGTCTCCGGGGCCAACGTCCTGACTTTC
>-|14|TRBV7-2|TRBJ2-5|-
CASSLRGLGETQYF
TGTGCCAGCAGCTTAAGGGGACTTGGAGAGACCCAGTACTTC
>few|16|TRBV27|TRBJ2-3|TRBD2
CASSLLAGTRADTQYF
TGTGCCAGCAGTTTACTAGCGGGGACTCGGGCAGATACGCAGTATTTT
>once|14|TRBV27|TRBJ1-1|-
CASSLSRGFTEAFF
TGTGCCAGCAGTTTATCACGCGGTTTCACTGAAGCTTTCTTT
>-|11|TRBV29-1|TRBJ2-7|TRBD2
CSVDGGVEQYF
TGCAGCGTTGACGGGGGGGTCGAGCAGTACTTC
>few|14|TRBV10-3|TRBJ1-1|-
CAISSGDGDTEAFF
TGTGCCATCAGTTCGGGCGATGGGGACACTGAAGCTTTCTTT
>-|16|TRBV4-1|TRBJ1-1|-
CASSQVAGRLNTEAFF
TGCGCCAGCAGCCAAGTGGCAGGGCGGCTGAACACTGAAGCTTTCTTT
>-|13|TRBV4-1|TRBJ1-4|-
CASSQLGNEKLFF
TGCGCCAGCAGCCAATTGGGTAATGAAAAACTGTTTTTT
>few|16|TRBV11-2|TRBJ2-3|TRBD2
CASTPGGRGSTDTQYF
TGTGCCAGCACCCCGGGGGGACGGGGTAGCACAGATACGCAGTATTTT
>-|12|TRBV7-2|TRBJ1-2|-
CASTTGLYGYTF
TGTGCCAGCACAACTGGACTCTATGGCTACACCTTC
>few|17|TRBV27|TRBJ2-3|-
CASSLSPLAPLVDTQYF
TGTGCCAGCAGTTTATCTCCGCTAGCTCCCTTGGTAGATACGCAGTATTTT
>few|22|TRBV3-1|TRBJ2-5|-
CASSHTLGTGLSSGDLQETQYF
TGTGCCAGCAGCCACACCCTCGGGACAGGACTGTCGAGCGGGGACCTCCAAGAGACCCAGTACTTC
>many|14|TRBV7-9|TRBJ2-3|TRBD1
CASTGQGSADTQYF
TGTGCCAGCACCGGACAGGGGTCGGCAGATACGCAGTATTTT
>few|12|TRBV12-3/TRBV12-4|TRBJ2-7|-
CASTQGRNEQYF
TGTGCCAGCACCCAGGGGAGGAACGAGCAGTACTTC
>-|16|TRBV6-2/TRBV6-3|TRBJ1-2|TRBD1
CASSDTWTGGAGGYTF
TGTGCCAGCAGTGACACCTGGACAGGGGGCGCAGGTGGCTACACCTTC
>-|15|TRBV12-3/TRBV12-4|TRBJ1-6|TRBD1
CASSDRQGAHSPLHF
TGTGCCAGCAGTGACAGACAGGGGGCCCATTCACCCCTCCACTTT
>-|16|TRBV6-2/TRBV6-3|TRBJ2-7|-
CASSYSGTSSTYEQYF
TGTGCCAGCAGTTACAGCGGGACATCGTCAACCTACGAGCAGTACTTC
>few|16|TRBV6-5|TRBJ2-6|-
CASSRTASSGANVLTF
TGTGCCAGCAGCAGGACAGCTTCTTCTGGGGCCAACGTCCTGACTTTC
>-|13|TRBV7-9|TRBJ1-2|-
CASSLRDAYGYTF
TGTGCCAGCAGCCTCAGGGATGCCTATGGCTACACCTTC
>few|16|TRBV15|TRBJ1-2|-
CATSSWDTQYEYGYTF
TGTGCCACCAGCAGTTGGGACACCCAGTACGAATATGGCTACACCTTC
>-|15|TRBV29-1|TRBJ2-3|-
CSVEPAGGGLNTQYF
TGCAGCGTTGAACCAGCTGGGGGGGGGCTAAATACGCAGTATTTT
>-|14|TRBV6-5|TRBJ1-1|TRBD1
CASSRQGGVTEAFF
TGTGCCAGCAGCAGACAGGGGGGTGTCACTGAAGCTTTCTTT
>many|13|TRBV7-6|TRBJ2-7|-
CASSLETAYEQYF
TGTGCCAGCAGCTTAGAGACAGCCTACGAGCAGTACTTC
>-|13|TRBV6-1|TRBJ2-1|-
CASRGRRIDEQFF
TGTGCCAGCCGGGGGCGGCGGATCGATGAGCAGTTCTTC
>-|13|TRBV20-1|TRBJ1-2|-
CSARVAQDYGYTF
TGCAGTGCTAGAGTAGCACAGGACTATGGCTACACCTTC
>few|15|TRBV11-2|TRBJ2-4|TRBD1
CASSLEPGQGGIQYF
TGTGCCAGCAGCTTAGAGCCGGGACAGGGAGGCATTCAGTACTTC
>-|17|TRBV5-1|TRBJ1-6|-
CASSLYGEGSYNSPLHF
TGCGCCAGCAGCTTGTATGGGGAGGGATCCTATAATTCACCCCTCCACTTT
>many|14|TRBV12-3/TRBV12-4|TRBJ2-3|TRBD2
CASSLGGGTDTQYF
TGTGCCAGCAGTTTAGGCGGGGGGACAGATACGCAGTATTTT
>-|13|TRBV7-3|TRBJ2-2|-
CASRGILTGELFF
TGTGCCAGCCGAGGCATTCTCACCGGGGAGCTGTTTTTT
>-|15|TRBV7-3|TRBJ2-3|TRBD2
CASSLRGGAVDTQYF
TGTGCCAGCAGCTTACGCGGGGGGGCCGTAGATACGCAGTATTTT
>few|12|TRBV6-5|TRBJ2-5|-
CATLTRGETQYF
TGTGCCACCCTCACCCGGGGGGAGACCCAGTACTTC
>once|13|TRBV12-3/TRBV12-4|TRBJ2-5|-
CASARGIPETQYF
TGTGCCAGCGCAAGGGGGATTCCAGAGACCCAGTACTTC
>-|14|TRBV6-2/TRBV6-3|TRBJ2-7|TRBD1
CASRGEGQIYEQYF
TGTGCCAGCAGAGGAGAGGGACAGATTTACGAGCAGTACTTC
>-|15|TRBV9|TRBJ2-1|-
CASSVGGGPYNEQFF
TGTGCCAGCAGCGTAGGTGGGGGGCCCTACAATGAGCAGTTCTTC
>many|15|TRBV14|TRBJ2-7|-
CASSQVRDTSYEQYF
TGTGCCAGCAGCCAAGTCCGGGACACCTCCTACGAGCAGTACTTC
>many|13|TRBV29-1|TRBJ1-5|-
CSVEFDSNQPQHF
TGCAGCGTTGAATTCGATAGCAATCAGCCCCAGCATTTT
>-|11|TRBV7-9|TRBJ2-3|-
CASSGTTTQYF
TGTGCCAGCAGCGGTACCACTACGCAGTATTTT